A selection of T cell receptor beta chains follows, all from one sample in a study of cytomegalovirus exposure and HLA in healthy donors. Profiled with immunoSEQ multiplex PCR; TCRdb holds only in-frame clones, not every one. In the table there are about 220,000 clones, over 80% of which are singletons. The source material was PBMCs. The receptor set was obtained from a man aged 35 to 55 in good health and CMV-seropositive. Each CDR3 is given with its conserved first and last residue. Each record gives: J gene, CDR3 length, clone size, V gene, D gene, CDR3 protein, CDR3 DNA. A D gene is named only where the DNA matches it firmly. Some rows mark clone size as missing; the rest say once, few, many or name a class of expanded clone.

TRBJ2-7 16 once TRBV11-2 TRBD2 CASSYDRAMGGYEQYF TGTGCCAGCAGCTACGACAGAGCCATGGGAGGGTACGAGCAGTACTTC
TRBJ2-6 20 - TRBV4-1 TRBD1 CASSQGPLGQGGSGANVLTF TGCGCCAGCAGCCAGGGACCCTTGGGACAGGGGGGCTCTGGGGCCAACGTCCTGACTTTC
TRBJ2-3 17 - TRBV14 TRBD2 CASSQVGLAGTTDTQYF TGTGCCAGCAGCCAAGTGGGACTAGCGGGCACAACAGATACGCAGTATTTT
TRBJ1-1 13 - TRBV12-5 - CASGRNTGSEAFF TGTGCTAGTGGTCGAAACACAGGGAGTGAAGCTTTCTTT
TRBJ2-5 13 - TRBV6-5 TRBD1 CASSLNTGEEQYF TGTGCCAGCAGCCTTAATACAGGGGAAGAGCAGTACTTC
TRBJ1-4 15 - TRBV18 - CASSPGLGGNEKLFF TGTGCCAGCTCACCAGGCCTCGGGGGTAATGAAAAACTGTTTTTT
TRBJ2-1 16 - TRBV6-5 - CASSYSRAGSYNEQFF TGTGCCAGCAGTTACTCGAGGGCGGGCTCCTACAATGAGCAGTTCTTC
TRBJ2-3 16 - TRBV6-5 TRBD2 CASSYLASGGGDTQYF TGTGCCAGCAGTTACTTGGCTAGCGGGGGTGGAGATACGCAGTATTTT
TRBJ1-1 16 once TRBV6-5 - CASSYSKVLRGPEAFF TGTGCCAGCAGTTACTCGAAGGTCCTTAGGGGCCCTGAAGCTTTCTTT
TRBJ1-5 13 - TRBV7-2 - CASSLAQREPQHF TGTGCCAGCAGCTTAGCCCAGCGGGAGCCCCAGCATTTT
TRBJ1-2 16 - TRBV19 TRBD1 CASSIRRQGTGYGYTF TGTGCCAGTAGTATAAGGAGACAGGGGACGGGCTATGGCTACACCTTC
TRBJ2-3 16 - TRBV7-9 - CSSSSSDIEPTDTQYF TGTTCCAGCAGCTCCTCCGACATCGAGCCCACAGATACGCAGTATTTT
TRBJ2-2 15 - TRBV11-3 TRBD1 CASSPGTGDTGELFF TGTGCCAGCAGCCCCGGGACAGGGGACACCGGGGAGCTGTTTTTT
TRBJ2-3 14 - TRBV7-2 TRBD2 CASTPLAGGGTQYF TGTGCCAGCACCCCACTAGCGGGAGGAGGTACGCAGTATTTT
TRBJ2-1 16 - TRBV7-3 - CASSRSGMGGGNEQFF TGTGCCAGCAGCCGGAGTGGGATGGGGGGAGGCAATGAGCAGTTCTTC
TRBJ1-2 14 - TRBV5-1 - CASKEDRFVYGYTF TGCGCCAGCAAGGAAGACAGGTTCGTCTATGGCTACACCTTC
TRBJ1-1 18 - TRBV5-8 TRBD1 CASSLELYRGNQNTEAFF TGTGCCAGCAGCTTGGAACTGTACAGGGGAAATCAGAACACTGAAGCTTTCTTT